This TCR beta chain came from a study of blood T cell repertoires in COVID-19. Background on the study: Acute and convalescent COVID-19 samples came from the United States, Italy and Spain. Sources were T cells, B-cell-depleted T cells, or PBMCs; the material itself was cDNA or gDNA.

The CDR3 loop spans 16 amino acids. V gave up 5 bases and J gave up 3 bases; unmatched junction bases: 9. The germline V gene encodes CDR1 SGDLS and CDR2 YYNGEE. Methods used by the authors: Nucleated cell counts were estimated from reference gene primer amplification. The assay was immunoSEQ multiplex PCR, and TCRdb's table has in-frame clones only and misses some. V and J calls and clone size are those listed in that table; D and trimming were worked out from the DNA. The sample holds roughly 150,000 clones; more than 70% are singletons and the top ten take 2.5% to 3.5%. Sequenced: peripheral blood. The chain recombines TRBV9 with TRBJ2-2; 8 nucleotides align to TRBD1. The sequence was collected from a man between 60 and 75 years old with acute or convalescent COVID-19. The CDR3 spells CASSAVDRVYTGELFF. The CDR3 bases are TGTGCCAGCAGTGCCGTGGACAGGGTTTACACCGGGGAGCTGTTTTTT. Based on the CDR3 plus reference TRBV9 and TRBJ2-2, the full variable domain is DSGVTQTPKHLITATGQRVTLRCSPRSGDLSVYWYQQSLDQGLQFLIQYYNGEERAKGNILERFSAQQFPDLHSELNLSSLELGDSALYFCASSAVDRVYTGELFFGEGSRLTVL.